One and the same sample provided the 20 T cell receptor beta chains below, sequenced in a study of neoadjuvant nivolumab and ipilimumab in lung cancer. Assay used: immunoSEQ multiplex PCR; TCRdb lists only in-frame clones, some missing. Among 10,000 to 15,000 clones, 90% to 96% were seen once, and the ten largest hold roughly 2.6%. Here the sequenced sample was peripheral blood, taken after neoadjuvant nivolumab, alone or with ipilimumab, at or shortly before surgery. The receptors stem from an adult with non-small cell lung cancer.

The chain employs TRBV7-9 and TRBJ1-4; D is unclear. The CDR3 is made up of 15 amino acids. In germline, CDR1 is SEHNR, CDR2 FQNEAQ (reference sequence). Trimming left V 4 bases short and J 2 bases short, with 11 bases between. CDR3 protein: CASSSTRGTNEKLFF. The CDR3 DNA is TGTGCCAGCAGCTCGACGCGAGGGACTAATGAAAAACTGTTTTTT.

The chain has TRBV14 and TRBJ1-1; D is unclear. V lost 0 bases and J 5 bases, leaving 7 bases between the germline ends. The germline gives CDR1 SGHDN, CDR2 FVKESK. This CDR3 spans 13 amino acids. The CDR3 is CASSQDRGTEAFF. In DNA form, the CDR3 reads TGTGCCAGCAGCCAAGATCGAGGGACTGAAGCTTTCTTT.

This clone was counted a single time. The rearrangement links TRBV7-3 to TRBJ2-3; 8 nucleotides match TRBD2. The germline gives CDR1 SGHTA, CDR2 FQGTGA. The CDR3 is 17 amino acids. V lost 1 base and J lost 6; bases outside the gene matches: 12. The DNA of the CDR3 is TGTGCCAGCAGCTTAAGAGCGGGAGCCCTCCAGACGGATACGCAGTATTTT. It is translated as CASSLRAGALQTDTQYF.

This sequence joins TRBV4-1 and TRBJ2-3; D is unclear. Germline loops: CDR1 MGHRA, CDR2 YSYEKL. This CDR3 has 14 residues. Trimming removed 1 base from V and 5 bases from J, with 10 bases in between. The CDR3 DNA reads TGCGCCAGCAGCCAAGTCGTGGGGTTAGATACGCAGTATTTT. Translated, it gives CASSQVVGLDTQYF.

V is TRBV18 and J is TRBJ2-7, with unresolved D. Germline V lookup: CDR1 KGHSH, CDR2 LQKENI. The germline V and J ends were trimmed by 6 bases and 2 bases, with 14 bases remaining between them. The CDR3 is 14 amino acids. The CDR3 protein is CASSLPAVAYEQYF. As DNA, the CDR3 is TGTGCCAGCTCCCTACCGGCGGTAGCCTACGAGCAGTACTTC.

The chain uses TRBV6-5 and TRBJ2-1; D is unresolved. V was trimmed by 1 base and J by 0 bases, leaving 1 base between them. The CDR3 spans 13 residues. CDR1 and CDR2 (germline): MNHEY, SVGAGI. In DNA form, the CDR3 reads TGTGCCAGCAGTTACTTCTCCTACAATGAGCAGTTCTTC. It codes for CASSYFSYNEQFF.

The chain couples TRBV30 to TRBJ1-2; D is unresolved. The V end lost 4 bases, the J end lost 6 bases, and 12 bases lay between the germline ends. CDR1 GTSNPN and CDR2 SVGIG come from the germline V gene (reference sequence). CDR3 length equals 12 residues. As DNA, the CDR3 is TGTGCCTGGATTAGCTTCGGGGATGGCTACACCTTC. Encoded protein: CAWISFGDGYTF.

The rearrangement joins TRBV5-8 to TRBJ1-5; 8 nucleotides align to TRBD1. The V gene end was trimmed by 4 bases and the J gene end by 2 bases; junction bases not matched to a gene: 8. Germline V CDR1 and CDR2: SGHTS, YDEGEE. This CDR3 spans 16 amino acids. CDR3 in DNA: TGTGCCAGCAGCAGACAGGGGAGCCGGGGCAATCAGCCCCAGCATTTT. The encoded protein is CASSRQGSRGNQPQHF.

In DNA form, the CDR3 reads TGTGCCAGCAGTGAATGGGGGGGGTACACTGAAGCTTTCTTT. It is translated as CASSEWGGYTEAFF. The rearrangement uses TRBV25-1 and TRBJ1-1; maybe TRBD1 (5 bases). This CDR3 is built from 14 residues. V shed 1 base and J shed 3 bases, with 9 bases lying between them. Germline V gene lookup returns CDR1 MGHDK and CDR2 SYGVNS.

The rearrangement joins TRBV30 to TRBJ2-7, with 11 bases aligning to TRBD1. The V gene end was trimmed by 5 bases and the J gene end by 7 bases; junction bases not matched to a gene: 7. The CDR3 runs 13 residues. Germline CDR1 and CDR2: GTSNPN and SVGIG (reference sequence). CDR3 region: CAWLGTGGREQYF. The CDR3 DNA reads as TGTGCCTGGCTAGGGACAGGGGGGCGTGAGCAGTACTTC.

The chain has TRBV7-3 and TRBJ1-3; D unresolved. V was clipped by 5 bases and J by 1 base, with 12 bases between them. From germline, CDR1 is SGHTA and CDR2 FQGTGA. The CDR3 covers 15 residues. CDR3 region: CASSKSVGSGNTIYF. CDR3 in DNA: TGTGCCAGCAGCAAATCAGTAGGGTCTGGAAACACCATATATTTT.

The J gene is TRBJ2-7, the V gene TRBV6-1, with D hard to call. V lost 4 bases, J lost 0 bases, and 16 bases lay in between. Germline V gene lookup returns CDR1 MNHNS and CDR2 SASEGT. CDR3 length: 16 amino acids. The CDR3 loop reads CASSVQYSDNSYEQYF. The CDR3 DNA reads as TGTGCCAGCAGTGTACAATACAGTGATAACTCCTACGAGCAGTACTTC.

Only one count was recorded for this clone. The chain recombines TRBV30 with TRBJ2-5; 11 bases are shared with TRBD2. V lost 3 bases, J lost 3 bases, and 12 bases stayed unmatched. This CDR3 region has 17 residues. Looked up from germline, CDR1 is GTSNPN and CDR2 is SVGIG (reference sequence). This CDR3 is CAWSFGLTSGREETQYF. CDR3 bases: TGTGCCTGGAGCTTTGGTCTCACTAGCGGGAGAGAAGAGACCCAGTACTTC.

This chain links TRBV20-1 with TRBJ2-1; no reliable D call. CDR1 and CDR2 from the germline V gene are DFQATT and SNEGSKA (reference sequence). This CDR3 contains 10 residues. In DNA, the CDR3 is TGCAGCGGGTGGATAAATGAGCAGTTCTTC. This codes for CSGWINEQFF.

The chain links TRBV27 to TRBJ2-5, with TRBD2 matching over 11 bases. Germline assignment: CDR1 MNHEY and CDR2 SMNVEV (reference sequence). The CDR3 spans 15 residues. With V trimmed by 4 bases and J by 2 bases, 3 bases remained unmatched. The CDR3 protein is CASSSLAGGQETQYF. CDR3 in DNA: TGTGCCAGCAGTTCTCTAGCGGGGGGACAAGAGACCCAGTACTTC.

CDR3 in amino acids: CASSDTAGLYNEQFF. Here the CDR3 DNA reads TGTGCCAGCAGTGATACCGCGGGCCTCTACAATGAGCAGTTCTTC. The chain is built from TRBV2 and TRBJ2-1, with TRBD2 as a possible D gene (5 bases). This CDR3 contains 15 residues. CDR1 and CDR2 (germline): SNHLY, FYNNEI. V lost 3 bases and J 3 bases, leaving 12 bases between the germline ends. Full variable domain (outside the CDR3, taken from reference TRBV2 and TRBJ2-1): EPEVTQTPSHQVTQMGQEVILRCVPISNHLYFYWYRQILGQKVEFLVSFYNNEISEKSEIFDDQFSVERPDGSNFTLKIRSTKLEDSAMYFCASSDTAGLYNEQFFGPGTRLTVL.

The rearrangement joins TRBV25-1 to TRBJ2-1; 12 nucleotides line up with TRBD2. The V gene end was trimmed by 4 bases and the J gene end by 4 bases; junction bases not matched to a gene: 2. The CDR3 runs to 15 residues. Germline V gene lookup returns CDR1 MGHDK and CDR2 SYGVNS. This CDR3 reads CASSAGLAGYNEQFF. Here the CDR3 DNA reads TGTGCCAGCAGTGCAGGACTAGCGGGGTACAATGAGCAGTTCTTC.

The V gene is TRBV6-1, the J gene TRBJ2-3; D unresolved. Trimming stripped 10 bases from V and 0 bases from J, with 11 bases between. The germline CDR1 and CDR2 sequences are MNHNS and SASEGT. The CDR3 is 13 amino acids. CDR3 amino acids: CAIQSSSTDTQYF. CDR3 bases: TGTGCCATTCAGAGCAGTAGCACAGATACGCAGTATTTT.

In DNA form, the CDR3 reads TGCAGTGCTAGCGAGGTCGAGCAGTTCTTC. Protein: CSASEVEQFF. The chain uses TRBV20-1 and TRBJ2-1, with unresolved D. Germline V gene lookup returns CDR1 DFQATT and CDR2 SNEGSKA (reference sequence). This CDR3 spans 10 amino acids. V lost 3 bases and J 10 bases, leaving 7 bases between the germline ends.

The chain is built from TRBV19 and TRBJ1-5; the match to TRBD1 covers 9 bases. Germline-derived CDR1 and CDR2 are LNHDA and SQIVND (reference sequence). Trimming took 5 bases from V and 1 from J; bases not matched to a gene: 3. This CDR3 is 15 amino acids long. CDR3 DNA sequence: TGTGCCAGTAGTGCCGACAGGGGGAGCAATCAGCCCCAGCATTTT. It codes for CASSADRGSNQPQHF.